Listed below are T cell receptor beta chains from one sample, sequenced in a study of blood T cell repertoires in COVID-19. Assay used: immunoSEQ multiplex PCR; TCRdb lists only in-frame clones, some missing. Here the sample spans about 99,000 clones, about 90% being singletons. Material: peripheral blood. Every receptor here comes from a human donor in a cohort sampled during active COVID-19. Both conserved end residues are part of each CDR3. Each record gives: V gene, clone size, J gene, D gene, CDR3 DNA, CDR3 protein. The D gene is left open where the match is weak. Clone size is given for some rows only: seen once, a few or many times, or a class if the clone is expanded.

>TRBV5-4|.|TRBJ1-6|TRBD1
TGTGCCAGCAGCTTGGGAGGGACAGGCTATTCACCCCTCCACTTT
CASSLGGTGYSPLHF
>TRBV15|.|TRBJ2-3|.
TGTGCTACCACTGCGGCTAGCGAAAGCACAGATACGCAGTATTTT
CATTAASESTDTQYF
>TRBV28|.|TRBJ2-4|TRBD1
TGTGCCAGCCCTGGGACAGCTAAAAACATTCAGTACTTC
CASPGTAKNIQYF
>TRBV11-2|few|TRBJ1-1|.
TGTGCCAGCAGCTTGGGGGGTTGGACTGAAGCTTTCTTT
CASSLGGWTEAFF
>TRBV5-1|.|TRBJ1-4|TRBD1
TGCGCCAGCAGCCCGGGACAGGGGAATGGAGAAAAACTGTTTTTT
CASSPGQGNGEKLFF
>TRBV28|.|TRBJ2-5|TRBD1
TGTGCCAGCAGTTTGTTTGGACAGGGCGGGGAGACCCAGTACTTC
CASSLFGQGGETQYF
>TRBV18|few|TRBJ2-3|TRBD2
TGTGCCAGCTCACCAGGGACTAGCGTTGATACGCAGTATTTT
CASSPGTSVDTQYF
>TRBV9|.|TRBJ2-4|TRBD1
TGTGCCAGCAGCTCCGGGACAGAGACCAAAAACATTCAGTACTTC
CASSSGTETKNIQYF
>TRBV28|.|TRBJ1-1|.
TGTGCCACCTCGCAGGGGCCGAGGGGCACTGAAGCTTTCTTT
CATSQGPRGTEAFF
>TRBV28|.|TRBJ2-7|TRBD1
TGTGCCACCAAGACAGGGCCCTCCTACGAGCAGTACTTC
CATKTGPSYEQYF
>TRBV6-2/TRBV6-3|once|TRBJ2-1|TRBD2
TGTGCCAGCAGTCTGACTAGCGGGAGGAATGAGCAGTTCTTC
CASSLTSGRNEQFF
>TRBV27|.|TRBJ2-1|TRBD2
TGTGCCAGCAGTTCCCCGCGGGGGGTAGCTGCAATCTTC
CASSSPRGVAAIF
>TRBV9|.|TRBJ2-3|TRBD1
TGTGCCAGCAGCCTCCGGACAGGGAGTAATACAGATACGCAGTATTTT
CASSLRTGSNTDTQYF
>TRBV9|.|TRBJ1-2|.
TGTGCCAGCAGCCCCAGCGCGAACTATGGCTACACCTTC
CASSPSANYGYTF
>TRBV7-9|.|TRBJ1-1|.
TGTGCCAGCAGCTTGGGTAGGACAGCTAACACTGAAGCTTTCTTT
CASSLGRTANTEAFF
>TRBV3-1/TRBV3-2|few|TRBJ1-2|.
TGTGCCAGCAGCCAAGAATCGGGACTGAACTATGGCTACACCTTC
CASSQESGLNYGYTF
>TRBV7-7|.|TRBJ2-2|TRBD1
TGTGCTAGCAGCATAGACAGGGTCGGGAACACCGGGGAGCTGTTTTTT
CASSIDRVGNTGELFF
>TRBV29-1|.|TRBJ2-1|TRBD2
TGCAGCGTCGACTCGGGACTACGGTACTACAATGAGCAGTTCTTC
CSVDSGLRYYNEQFF
>TRBV9|once|TRBJ2-6|.
TGTGCCAGCAGCTCCCTAGGACTGTTCTCTGGGGCCAACGTCCTGACTTTC
CASSSLGLFSGANVLTF
>TRBV6-5|few|TRBJ1-5|.
TGTGCCAGCAGAAATGGGGGGGACAATCAGCCCCAGCATTTT
CASRNGGDNQPQHF
>TRBV28|.|TRBJ2-7|TRBD1
TGTGCCAGCAGGCTGGACAGGACCTCCTCCTACGAGCAGTACTTC
CASRLDRTSSYEQYF
>TRBV10-3|.|TRBJ2-3|TRBD2
TGTGCCATCAGCTTCTCGTTTAGCGGGGGGGCCGGTAGGACAGATACGCAGTATTTT
CAISFSFSGGAGRTDTQYF
>TRBV5-4|.|TRBJ2-5|TRBD2
TGTGCCAGCAGCTTAAGGTCGGGAGGGCCGCCAGAGACCCAGTACTTC
CASSLRSGGPPETQYF
>TRBV7-2|.|TRBJ2-3|.
TGTGCCAGCAGCTCAGCGGAGGATTTAGATACGCAGTATTTT
CASSSAEDLDTQYF
>TRBV3-1/TRBV3-2|.|TRBJ1-5|.
TGTGCCAGCAGCCAAGACAGAACTCAGCCCCAGCATTTT
CASSQDRTQPQHF
>TRBV7-9|.|TRBJ2-1|.
TGTGCCAGCAGCTTAGCTGCGGGGCAGAACTACAATGAGCAGTTCTTC
CASSLAAGQNYNEQFF
>TRBV20-1|.|TRBJ1-2|TRBD1
TGCAGTGCTAGTTTGCAGGGGGCGTCTCTTGGCTACACCTTC
CSASLQGASLGYTF
>TRBV2|.|TRBJ2-7|.
TGTGCCAGCAAATATATCCTAGCGCTGCAGTACTTC
CASKYILALQYF
>TRBV6-2/TRBV6-3|.|TRBJ1-2|TRBD1
TGTGCCAGCAGTCAAGGACAGGGGGTCGGCTACACCTTC
CASSQGQGVGYTF
>TRBV7-3|.|TRBJ1-1|.
TGTGCCAGCAGCATGAATACAGGGTCGGGTGAAGCTTTCTTT
CASSMNTGSGEAFF
>TRBV24-1|.|TRBJ2-1|.
TGTGCCACCAGTGATGGGGGGGCCATAGATGAGCAGTTCTTC
CATSDGGAIDEQFF
>TRBV6-5|.|TRBJ2-5|TRBD1
TGTGCCAGCGACAGGGGCGGAGAGACCCAGTACTTC
CASDRGGETQYF
>TRBV5-4|few|TRBJ2-7|TRBD1
TGTGCCAGCAGCTTGGACTATCAGGGGACAGGGGTGGGGGAGCAGTACTTC
CASSLDYQGTGVGEQYF
>TRBV28|.|TRBJ1-5|TRBD1
TGTGCCAGCAGTTTACGATCCGGGACAGGGCCCAATCAGCCCCAGCATTTT
CASSLRSGTGPNQPQHF
>TRBV7-2|.|TRBJ2-7|TRBD1
TGTGCCAGCAGTCCTCGGACAGGCGTCTACGAGCAGTACTTC
CASSPRTGVYEQYF
>TRBV7-8|once|TRBJ2-5|.
TGTGCCAGCAGCTTTGGACAGCTCCAAGAGACCCAGTACTTC
CASSFGQLQETQYF
>TRBV12-3/TRBV12-4|.|TRBJ1-2|.
TGTGCCAGCAGGACTGCCAACTATGGCTACACCTTC
CASRTANYGYTF
>TRBV12-3/TRBV12-4|once|TRBJ2-5|.
TGTGCCAGCAGCATTAACAGGGCTGAGACCCAGTACTTC
CASSINRAETQYF
>TRBV7-3|.|TRBJ2-7|TRBD1
TGTGCCAGCAGCTTAGGGACAGGACCCTCCTTCTTC
CASSLGTGPSFF
>TRBV3-1/TRBV3-2|.|TRBJ2-5|TRBD2
TGTGCCAGCAGCCAAGCCCAGACTAGCGGGGGAGAGACCCAGTACTTC
CASSQAQTSGGETQYF
>TRBV5-1|once|TRBJ2-1|TRBD2
TGCGCCAGCAGCCCGGAATTTGCGGGAGTTGCAAGTTTCTTC
CASSPEFAGVASFF
>TRBV29-1|.|TRBJ2-2|.
TGCATGGGTGGGAGCGGGGAGCTGTTTTTT
CMGGSGELFF
>TRBV2|.|TRBJ1-2|TRBD1
TGTGCCAGCAGCGCCATGGGACAGGGGGCTGGCGGCTACACCTTC
CASSAMGQGAGGYTF
>TRBV24-1|.|TRBJ1-4|TRBD1
TGTGCCACCAGTGACTCAGGGGGCCGGAATGAAAAACTGTTTTTT
CATSDSGGRNEKLFF
>TRBV28|few|TRBJ1-1|TRBD1
TGTGCCAGCCCCCCCCCGGGACAGGGGAACACTGAAGCTTTCTTT
CASPPPGQGNTEAFF
>TRBV24-1|.|TRBJ2-1|.
TGTGCCACCAGTGACCTGCAGGGTCGCGATGAGCAGTTCTTC
CATSDLQGRDEQFF
>TRBV25-1|.|TRBJ2-3|TRBD2
TGTGCCAGCAGCAGTGAAGGGAGGATAGCGGGATACACAGATACGCAGTATTTT
CASSSEGRIAGYTDTQYF
>TRBV27|once|TRBJ2-7|TRBD1
TGTGCCACCGGTTTGATTGGGACAGGGGGCTACGAGCAGTACTTC
CATGLIGTGGYEQYF
>TRBV12-3/TRBV12-4|.|TRBJ1-1|TRBD1
TGTGCCAGCAGTCCGACAGGGACTGAAGCTTTCTTT
CASSPTGTEAFF
>TRBV27|.|TRBJ2-7|.
TGTGCCAGCAGTCGTTCTCGGGGTGAGTGGTCCTACGAGCAGTACTTC
CASSRSRGEWSYEQYF